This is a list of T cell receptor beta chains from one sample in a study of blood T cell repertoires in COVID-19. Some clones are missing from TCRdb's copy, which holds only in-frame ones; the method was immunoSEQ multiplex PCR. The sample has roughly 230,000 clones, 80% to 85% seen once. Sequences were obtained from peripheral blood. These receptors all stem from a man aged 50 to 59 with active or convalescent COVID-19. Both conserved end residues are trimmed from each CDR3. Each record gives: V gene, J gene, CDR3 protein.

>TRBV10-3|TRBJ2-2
ATRGVANTGELF
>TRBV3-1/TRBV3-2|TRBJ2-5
ASSQATSGVGETQY
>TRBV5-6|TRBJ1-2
ASSMTGLHYGYT
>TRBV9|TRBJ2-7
ASSPRWGGDEQY
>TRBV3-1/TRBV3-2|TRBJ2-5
ASSQAPGSETQY
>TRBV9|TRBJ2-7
ASSDGFGQGTYEQY
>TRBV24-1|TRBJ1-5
ATSDGWGGPGPQH
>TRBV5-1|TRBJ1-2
ASSLGSTGSGYT
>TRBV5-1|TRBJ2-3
ASSRGQGARTDTQY
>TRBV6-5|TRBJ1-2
ASSPQLGNGYT